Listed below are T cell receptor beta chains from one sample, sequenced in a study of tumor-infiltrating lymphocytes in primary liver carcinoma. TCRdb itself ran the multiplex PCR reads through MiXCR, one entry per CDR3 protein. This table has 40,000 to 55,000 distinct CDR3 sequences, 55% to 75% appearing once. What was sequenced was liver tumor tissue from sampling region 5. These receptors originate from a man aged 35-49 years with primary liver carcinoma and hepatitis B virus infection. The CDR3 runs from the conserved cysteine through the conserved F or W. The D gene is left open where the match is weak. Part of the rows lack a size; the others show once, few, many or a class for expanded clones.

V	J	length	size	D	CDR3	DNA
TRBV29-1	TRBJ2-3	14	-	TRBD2	CSFVTGGPGDTQYF	TGCAGCTTTGTGACGGGAGGGCCTGGAGACACGCAGTATTTT
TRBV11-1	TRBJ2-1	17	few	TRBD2	CASSLGVAGEVDNGQFF	TGCGCCAGCAGCCTGGGAGTAGCGGGAGAAGTTGACAATGGGCAGTTCTTC
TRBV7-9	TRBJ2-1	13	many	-	CASRPNMGDEQFF	TGTGCCAGCAGACCGAACATGGGGGATGAGCAGTTCTTC
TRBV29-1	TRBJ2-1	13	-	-	CNVEGTDCNEHFF	TGCAACGTTGAAGGGACTGACTGCAATGAGCACTTCTTC
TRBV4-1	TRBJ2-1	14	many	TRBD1	CASSRGQGINEQFF	TGCGCCAGCAGCCGGGGACAGGGGATTAATGAGCAGTTCTTC
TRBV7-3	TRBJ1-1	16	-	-	CASSPQAPDTITEAFF	TGTGCCAGCAGCCCCCAAGCTCCAGACACGATCACTGAAGCTTTCTTT
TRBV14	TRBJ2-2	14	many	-	CASRSGQNTGELFF	TGTGCCAGCAGGTCGGGACAGAACACCGGGGAGCTGTTTTTT
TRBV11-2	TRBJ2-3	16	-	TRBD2	CASSPPTSGSTVTQYF	TGTGCCAGTAGCCCCCCGACTAGCGGCAGCACAGTTACACAGTATTTT
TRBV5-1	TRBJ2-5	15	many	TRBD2	CASSTGTSGKETQYF	TGCGCCAGCAGCACCGGGACTAGCGGGAAAGAGACCCAGTACTTC
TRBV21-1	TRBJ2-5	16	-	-	CASSSQGGPGTKTQYF	TGTGCCAGCAGCAGTCAGGGAGGGCCGGGTACGAAGACCCAGTACTTC
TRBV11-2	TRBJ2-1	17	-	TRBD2	CASSFSRLAGDFNEQFF	TGTGCCAGCAGCTTTTCTCGACTAGCGGGAGATTTCAATGAGCAGTTCTTC
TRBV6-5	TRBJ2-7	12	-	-	CASSTGPHRLYF	TGTGCCAGCAGTACTGGACCGCACAGATTATACTTC
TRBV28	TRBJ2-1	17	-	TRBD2	CANSLHYGLAMVDEQFF	TGTGCCAACAGTCTACATTATGGACTAGCGATGGTAGATGAGCAGTTCTTC
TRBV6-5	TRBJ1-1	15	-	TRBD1	CASRGTGTVNAEAFF	TGTGCCAGCAGAGGCACCGGGACAGTGAACGCTGAAGCTTTCTTT
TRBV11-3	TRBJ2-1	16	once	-	CVSSLSGISERGEQFF	TGTGTCAGCAGCTTATCAGGGATTAGCGAGAGAGGTGAGCAGTTCTTC
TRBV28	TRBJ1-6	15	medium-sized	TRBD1	CASSSGGEGNSPLHF	TGTGCCAGCAGTTCAGGGGGCGAAGGAAATTCACCCCTCCACTTT
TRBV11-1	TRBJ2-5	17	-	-	CASSLLKGGQLHGTQYF	TGTGCCAGCAGCTTACTGAAAGGCGGACAGCTCCACGGGACCCAGTACTTC
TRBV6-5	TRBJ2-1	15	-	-	CASSLDSYSYNEQFF	TGTGCCAGTAGTCTTGACTCTTACTCCTACAATGAGCAGTTCTTC
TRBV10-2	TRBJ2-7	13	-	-	CVSNEGGSYEQSF	TGCGTCAGCAATGAGGGCGGTTCCTACGAGCAGTCCTTC
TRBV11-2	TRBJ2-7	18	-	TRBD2	CGSSLFVGLAGGGYEQYF	TGTGGCAGTAGCTTATTTGTTGGACTAGCGGGAGGGGGGTACGAGCAGTACTTC
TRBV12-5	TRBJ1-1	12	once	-	CASGLDQGPAIF	TGTGCTAGTGGTTTGGACCAGGGCCCTGCTATCTTT
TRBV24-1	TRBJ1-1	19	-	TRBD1	CAPVTDVRGRPTTGTEAFF	TGTGCCCCAGTGACCGACGTCAGGGGGAGGCCCACCACGGGCACTGAAGCTTTCTTT
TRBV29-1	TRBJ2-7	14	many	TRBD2	CSASGLAGFYEQYF	TGCAGCGCATCGGGACTAGCGGGATTCTACGAGCAGTACTTC
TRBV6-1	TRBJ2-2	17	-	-	CASSDRHNDPNTGELFF	TGTGCCAGCAGCGACAGGCATAATGACCCGAACACCGGGGAGCTGTTTTTT
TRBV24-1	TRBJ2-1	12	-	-	CATCDSYNEQFF	TGTGCCACCTGTGATTCTTACAATGAGCAGTTCTTC
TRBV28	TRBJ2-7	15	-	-	CTSSLWSSSSYGQYF	TGTACCAGCAGTTTATGGTCCAGCAGCTCCTACGGGCAGTACTTC
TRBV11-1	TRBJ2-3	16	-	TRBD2	CASSLGTSIQTDTRYF	TGTGCTAGCAGCCTCGGGACTAGCATACAAACAGATACGCGGTATTTT
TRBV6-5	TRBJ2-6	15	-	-	CASSPSRSGVNDLTF	TGTGCCAGCAGTCCTAGCCGCTCTGGGGTCAACGACCTGACTTTC
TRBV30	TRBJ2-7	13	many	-	CAWNRERDREQYF	TGTGCCTGGAATAGGGAACGGGATCGCGAGCAGTACTTC
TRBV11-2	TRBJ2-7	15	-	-	CASTPLEAAHYVQYF	TGTGCCAGCACCCCCTTGGAAGCGGCTCACTACGTGCAATACTTC
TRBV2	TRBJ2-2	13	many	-	CASTGDWAGELFF	TGTGCCAGCACAGGGGACTGGGCCGGGGAGCTGTTTTTT
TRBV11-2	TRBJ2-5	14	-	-	CVSGSTGLLLSQYF	TGTGTCAGCGGCTCGACGGGGTTATTATTGTCCCAGTACTTC
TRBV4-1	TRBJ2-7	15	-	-	CAGSQVVTLSYEQYF	TGCGCCGGCAGCCAAGTTGTGACGCTATCCTACGAGCAATACTTC
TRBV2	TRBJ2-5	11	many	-	CATLTEETQYF	TGTGCCACATTGACAGAAGAGACCCAGTACTTC
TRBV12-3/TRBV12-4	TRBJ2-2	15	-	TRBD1	CACSLGGRVSGELFF	TGTGCCTGCAGTTTAGGGGGCAGGGTGTCCGGGGAGCTGTTTTTT
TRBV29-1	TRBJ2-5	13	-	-	CSVEGQLEETEYF	TGCAGCGTTGAAGGACAGTTAGAAGAGACCGAGTACTTC
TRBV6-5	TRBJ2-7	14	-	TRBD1	CASSSTDRGFDQYF	TGTGCCAGCAGCTCCACCGACAGGGGCTTCGATCAGTACTTC
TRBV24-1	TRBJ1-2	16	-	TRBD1	CATSDPGGTDGYSYTF	TGTGCCACCAGTGACCCCGGGGGGACAGACGGCTATAGCTACACCTTC
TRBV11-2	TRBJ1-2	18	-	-	CASNSLAGTWGPFYGYTF	TGTGCCAGCAACTCCCTGGCCGGGACATGGGGCCCTTTCTATGGCTACACCTTC
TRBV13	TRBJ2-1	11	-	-	CTSSLNNEHFF	TGTACCAGCAGCCTCAACAATGAGCATTTCTTC
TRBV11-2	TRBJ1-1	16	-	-	CASSPLPDTMNAEAFF	TGTGCCAGTAGCCCTTTACCGGACACCATGAACGCCGAAGCTTTCTTT
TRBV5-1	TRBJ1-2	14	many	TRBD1	CASSFQGAADGYTF	TGCGCCAGCAGCTTTCAGGGGGCGGCCGATGGCTACACCTTC
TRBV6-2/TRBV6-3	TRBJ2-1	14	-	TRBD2	CASVLVGGPNEQFF	TGTGCCAGCGTCCTAGTGGGAGGGCCCAATGAGCAGTTCTTC
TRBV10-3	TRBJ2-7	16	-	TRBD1	CAISESGTGAFYEQYF	TGTGCCATCAGTGAGTCTGGGACAGGGGCGTTCTACGAGCAGTACTTC
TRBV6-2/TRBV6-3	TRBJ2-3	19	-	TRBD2	CASSCPLAGDDSVGDTQYF	TGTGCCAGCAGTTGTCCCTTAGCGGGAGACGATTCTGTAGGAGATACGCAGTATTTT